In this sample, the clone carrying this T cell receptor beta chain turned up many times. Its antigen is not known. Via MiXCR, TCRdb re-called the reads, giving one row per CDR3 protein. Of 250,000 to 300,000 distinct CDR3 sequences in the sample, approximately 9.2% were seen once. The data originate from a study of T cell repertoires in cytomegalovirus infection. The germline V and J ends were trimmed by 5 bases and 4 bases, with 12 bases remaining between them. This CDR3 contains 14 residues. CDR1 and CDR2 from the germline V gene are MNHNS and SASEGT. General study points: Cumulated frequencies of public TCR beta families served to identify carriers of CMV plus the relevant HLA. The ex vivo response was dominated by HLA-C-restricted CMV-specific TCR beta clonotypes.

The specimen was PBMCs. The chain joins TRBV6-1 to TRBJ1-5, with D perhaps TRBD1 (5 bases). This clonotype was obtained from a human donor in good health (CMV status not recorded). Some clones in this sample may be carry-over from other donors' samples. The CDR3: CASSLEGTNQPQHF. The CDR3 DNA follows: TGTGCCAGCAGTCTCGAGGGGACTAATCAGCCCCAGCATTTT.